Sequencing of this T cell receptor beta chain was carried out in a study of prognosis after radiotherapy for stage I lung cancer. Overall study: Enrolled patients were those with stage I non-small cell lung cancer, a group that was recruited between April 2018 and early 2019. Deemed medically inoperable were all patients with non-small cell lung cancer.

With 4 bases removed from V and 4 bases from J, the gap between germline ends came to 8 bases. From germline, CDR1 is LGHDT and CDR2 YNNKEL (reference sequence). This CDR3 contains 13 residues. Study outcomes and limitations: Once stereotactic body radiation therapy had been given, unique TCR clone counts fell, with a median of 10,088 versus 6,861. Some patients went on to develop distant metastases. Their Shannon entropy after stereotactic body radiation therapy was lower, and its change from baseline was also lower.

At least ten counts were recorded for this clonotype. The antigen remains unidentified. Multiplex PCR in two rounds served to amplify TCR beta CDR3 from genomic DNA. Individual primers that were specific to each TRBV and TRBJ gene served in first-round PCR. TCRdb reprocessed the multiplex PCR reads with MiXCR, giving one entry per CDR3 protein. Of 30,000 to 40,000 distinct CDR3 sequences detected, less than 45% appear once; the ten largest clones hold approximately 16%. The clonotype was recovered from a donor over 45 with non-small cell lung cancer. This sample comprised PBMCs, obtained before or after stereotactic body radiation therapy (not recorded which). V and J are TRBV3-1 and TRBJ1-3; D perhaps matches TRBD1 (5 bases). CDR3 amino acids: CASSRRGGNTIYF. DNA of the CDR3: TGTGCCAGCAGCCGCCGGGGGGGAAACACCATATATTTT.